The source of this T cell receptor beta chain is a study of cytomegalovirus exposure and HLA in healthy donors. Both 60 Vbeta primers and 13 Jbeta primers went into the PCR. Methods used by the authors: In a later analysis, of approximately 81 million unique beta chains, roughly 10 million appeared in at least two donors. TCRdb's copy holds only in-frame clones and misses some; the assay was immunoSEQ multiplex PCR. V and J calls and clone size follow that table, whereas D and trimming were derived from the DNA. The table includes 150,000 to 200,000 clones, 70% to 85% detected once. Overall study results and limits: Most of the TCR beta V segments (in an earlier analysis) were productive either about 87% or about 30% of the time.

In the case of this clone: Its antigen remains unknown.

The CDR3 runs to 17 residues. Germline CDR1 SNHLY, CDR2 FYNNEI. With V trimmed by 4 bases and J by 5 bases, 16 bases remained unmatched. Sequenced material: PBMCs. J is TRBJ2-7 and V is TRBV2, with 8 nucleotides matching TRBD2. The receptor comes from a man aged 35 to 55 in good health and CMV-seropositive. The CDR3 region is CASSGPFSGARPHEQYF. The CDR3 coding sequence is TGTGCCAGCAGTGGCCCCTTTAGCGGGGCCCGACCCCACGAGCAGTACTTC.